The 4 T cell receptor beta chains below come from one sample, sequenced in a study of control samples from healthy donors and cancer patients. The data were produced by immunoSEQ multiplex PCR, yet TCRdb's version contains in-frame clones alone and is incomplete. This repertoire shows a few hundred thousand clones, 75% to 95% found once; its top ten account for approximately 6.3%. The sequenced sample was PBMCs. The receptors originated from a man aged 40-50 years with head and neck cancer.

In this sample, this clone turned up once. The CDR3 protein is CASSLAGSSTEAFF. For the CDR3, the DNA is TGTGCCAGCAGCTTAGCAGGTTCGAGCACTGAAGCTTTCTTT. J is TRBJ1-1 and V is TRBV7-3; D is uncertain. The CDR3 length is 14 residues. The germline CDR1 and CDR2 sequences are SGHTA and FQGTGA. Trimming removed 2 bases at V and 4 bases at J, with 11 bases between.

This clone was recorded a few times. The chain combines TRBV5-1 with TRBJ2-7; D is unclear. The CDR3 length is 14 residues. Germline lookup yields CDR1 SGHRS and CDR2 YFSETQ. Trimming took 0 bases from V and 2 from J, leaving 9 bases between them. CDR3 in amino acids: CASSLVVGTYEQYF. The DNA of the CDR3 is TGCGCCAGCAGCTTGGTGGTCGGTACCTACGAGCAGTACTTC.

V gene TRBV6-2 or TRBV6-3 combines with J gene TRBJ1-5; no definite D call. The V gene's germline CDR1 is MNHEY and CDR2 SVGEGT. V gave up 0 bases and J gave up 12 bases, with 15 bases separating them. The CDR3 extends over 14 amino acids. For the CDR3, the DNA is TGTGCCAGCAGTTACTCTGTCAACACCGGCCGCCAGCATTTT. Protein sequence: CASSYSVNTGRQHF.

The genes are TRBV27 and TRBJ2-4; 11 bases are shared with TRBD2. The CDR3 is 15 residues long. Germline CDR1 MNHEY, CDR2 SMNVEV (reference sequence). V shed 2 bases and J 7 bases; nucleotides not matched to a gene: 4. The CDR3 protein is CASSLVAGGANIQYF. As DNA, the CDR3 is TGTGCCAGCAGTTTAGTAGCGGGGGGGGCTAACATTCAGTACTTC.